This T cell receptor (beta chain) appears in the sequencing data of a study of blood T cell repertoires in COVID-19. Study summary: Researchers got acute and convalescent COVID-19 samples from the United States, Italy and Spain.

Under the authors' procedure: Reference gene primer amplification gave nucleated cell count estimates. Profiling relied on immunoSEQ multiplex PCR, and the TCRdb table lists in-frame clones only, not all of them. V and J calls plus clone size are reproduced from that table; the DNA served to infer D and trimming. The data show 350,000 to 500,000 clones, about 88% seen once. This clone showed up just once. Germline CDR1 reads MNHEY; CDR2 reads SMNVEV (reference sequence). This CDR3 has 13 residues. The V gene lost 5 bases and the J gene lost 7 bases, with 9 bases spanning the gap. This chain joins TRBV27 and TRBJ1-6; D ambiguous. This TCR was recovered from a woman aged 18-29 years who had been exposed to COVID-19. The sample taken for sequencing was PBMCs or T cells enriched from blood (not recorded which). The DNA for the CDR3 is TGTGCCAGCAGTCCGTCACTGAATTCACCCCTCCACTTT. It codes for CASSPSLNSPLHF.